This T cell receptor (beta chain) originates from a study of blood T cells in healthy people across ages. About this clonotype: What it binds is not known.

This CDR3 is 16 amino acids long. Germline lookup yields CDR1 MNHEY and CDR2 SMNVEV (reference sequence). Trimming shortened V by 5 bases and J by 0 bases, and 13 bases separated the two germline ends. Notes on the study in general: Per-million-T-cell TCR beta diversity fell roughly linearly with age.

Then a second PCR, running about 7 to 11 cycles, was carried out with a sample-barcoded 5' primer and a J-beta primer mix. A tag from a template-switch adaptor with 12 random nucleotides marked each cDNA molecule. Each CDR3 protein gets one entry after TCRdb re-called the 5' RACE reads with MiXCR. This sample has some 1 million distinct CDR3 sequences, with 45% found just once. This receptor was obtained from a woman between 55 and 75 years old in good health. The sample was blood. The chain joins TRBV27 to TRBJ2-2; possible D gene TRBD2, 6 bases. CDR3 sequence: CASSGWGTSNTGELFF. CDR3 bases: TGTGCCAGCAGTGGGTGGGGGACTTCGAACACCGGGGAGCTGTTTTTT.